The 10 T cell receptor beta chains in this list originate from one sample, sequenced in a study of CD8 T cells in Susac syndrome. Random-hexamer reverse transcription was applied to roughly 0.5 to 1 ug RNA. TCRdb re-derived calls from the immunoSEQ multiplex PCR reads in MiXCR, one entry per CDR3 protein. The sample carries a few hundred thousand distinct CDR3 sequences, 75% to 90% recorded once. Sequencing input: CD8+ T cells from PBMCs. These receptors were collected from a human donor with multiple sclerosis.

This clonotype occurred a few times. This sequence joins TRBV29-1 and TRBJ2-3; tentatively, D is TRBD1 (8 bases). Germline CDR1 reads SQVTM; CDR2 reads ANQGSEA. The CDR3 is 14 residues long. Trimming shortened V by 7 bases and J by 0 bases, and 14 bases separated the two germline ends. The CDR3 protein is CSGNRGGSTDTQYF. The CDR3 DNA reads TGCAGCGGAAACAGGGGGGGGAGCACAGATACGCAGTATTTT.

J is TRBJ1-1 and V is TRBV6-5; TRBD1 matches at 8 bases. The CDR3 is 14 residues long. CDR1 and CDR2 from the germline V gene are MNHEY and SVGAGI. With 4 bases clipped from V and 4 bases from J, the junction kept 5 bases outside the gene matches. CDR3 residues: CASSSTGVATEAFF. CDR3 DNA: TGTGCCAGCAGTTCGACAGGGGTTGCCACTGAAGCTTTCTTT.

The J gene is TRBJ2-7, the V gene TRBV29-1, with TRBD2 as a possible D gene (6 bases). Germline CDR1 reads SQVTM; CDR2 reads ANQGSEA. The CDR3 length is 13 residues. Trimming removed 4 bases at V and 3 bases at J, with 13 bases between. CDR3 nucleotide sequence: TGCAGCGTTGGTGAGGGACTCGTCTACGAGCAGTACTTC. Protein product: CSVGEGLVYEQYF.

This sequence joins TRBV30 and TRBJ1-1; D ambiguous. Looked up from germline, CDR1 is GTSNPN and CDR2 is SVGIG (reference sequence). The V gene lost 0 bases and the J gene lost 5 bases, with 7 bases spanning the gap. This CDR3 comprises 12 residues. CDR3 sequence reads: CAWSVTSTEAFF. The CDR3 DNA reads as TGTGCCTGGAGTGTAACGAGTACTGAAGCTTTCTTT.

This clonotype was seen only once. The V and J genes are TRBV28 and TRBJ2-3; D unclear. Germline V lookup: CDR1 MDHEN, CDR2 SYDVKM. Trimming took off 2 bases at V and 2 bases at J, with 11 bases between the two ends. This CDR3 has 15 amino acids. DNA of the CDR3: TGTGCCAGCAGTTTAGCCGGCAGAAACACAGATACGCAGTATTTT. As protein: CASSLAGRNTDTQYF. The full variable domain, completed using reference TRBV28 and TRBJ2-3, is DVKVTQSSRYLVKRTGEKVFLECVQDMDHENMFWYRQDPGLGLRLIYFSYDVKMKEKGDIPEGYSVSREKKERFSLILESASTNQTSMYLCASSLAGRNTDTQYFGPGTRLTVL.

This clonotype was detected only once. This CDR3 is CSADGDGELFF. CDR3 nucleotides: TGCAGCGCGGACGGGGACGGGGAGCTGTTTTTT. The gene calls are TRBV29-1 and TRBJ2-2, with a tentative D call TRBD2 (5 bases). Germline assignment: CDR1 SQVTM and CDR2 ANQGSEA. This CDR3 comprises 11 residues. The V and J ends lost 7 bases and 7 bases respectively, with 10 bases between them.

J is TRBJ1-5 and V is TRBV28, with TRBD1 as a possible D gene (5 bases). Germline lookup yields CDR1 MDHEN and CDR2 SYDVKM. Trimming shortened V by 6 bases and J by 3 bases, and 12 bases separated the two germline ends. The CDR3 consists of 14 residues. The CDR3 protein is CASSSTENNQPQHF. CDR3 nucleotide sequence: TGTGCCAGCAGCTCGACAGAGAACAATCAGCCCCAGCATTTT.

The CDR3: CASSLGWGFGYTF. CDR3 in DNA: TGTGCCAGCAGCTTAGGGTGGGGGTTTGGCTACACCTTC. This chain links TRBV7-8 with TRBJ1-2; tentative D call: TRBD1 (5 bases). V dropped 1 base and J dropped 7 bases, with 10 bases sitting between them. The CDR3 covers 13 residues. The germline CDR1 and CDR2 sequences are SGHVS and FQNEAQ.

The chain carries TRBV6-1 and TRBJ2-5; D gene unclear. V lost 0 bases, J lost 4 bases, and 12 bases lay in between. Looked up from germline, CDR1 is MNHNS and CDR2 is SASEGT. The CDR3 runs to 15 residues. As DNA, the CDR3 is TGTGCCAGCAGTGAAGCGCTGGCAGCTCTAGAGACCCAGTACTTC. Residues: CASSEALAALETQYF.

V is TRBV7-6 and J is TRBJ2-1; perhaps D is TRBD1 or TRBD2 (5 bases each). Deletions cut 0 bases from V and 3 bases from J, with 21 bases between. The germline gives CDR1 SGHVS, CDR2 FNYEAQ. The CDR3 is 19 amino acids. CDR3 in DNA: TGTGCCAGCAGCTTAGCGTGGACATCGGACTCTCCATTCTACAATGAGCAGTTCTTC. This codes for CASSLAWTSDSPFYNEQFF.